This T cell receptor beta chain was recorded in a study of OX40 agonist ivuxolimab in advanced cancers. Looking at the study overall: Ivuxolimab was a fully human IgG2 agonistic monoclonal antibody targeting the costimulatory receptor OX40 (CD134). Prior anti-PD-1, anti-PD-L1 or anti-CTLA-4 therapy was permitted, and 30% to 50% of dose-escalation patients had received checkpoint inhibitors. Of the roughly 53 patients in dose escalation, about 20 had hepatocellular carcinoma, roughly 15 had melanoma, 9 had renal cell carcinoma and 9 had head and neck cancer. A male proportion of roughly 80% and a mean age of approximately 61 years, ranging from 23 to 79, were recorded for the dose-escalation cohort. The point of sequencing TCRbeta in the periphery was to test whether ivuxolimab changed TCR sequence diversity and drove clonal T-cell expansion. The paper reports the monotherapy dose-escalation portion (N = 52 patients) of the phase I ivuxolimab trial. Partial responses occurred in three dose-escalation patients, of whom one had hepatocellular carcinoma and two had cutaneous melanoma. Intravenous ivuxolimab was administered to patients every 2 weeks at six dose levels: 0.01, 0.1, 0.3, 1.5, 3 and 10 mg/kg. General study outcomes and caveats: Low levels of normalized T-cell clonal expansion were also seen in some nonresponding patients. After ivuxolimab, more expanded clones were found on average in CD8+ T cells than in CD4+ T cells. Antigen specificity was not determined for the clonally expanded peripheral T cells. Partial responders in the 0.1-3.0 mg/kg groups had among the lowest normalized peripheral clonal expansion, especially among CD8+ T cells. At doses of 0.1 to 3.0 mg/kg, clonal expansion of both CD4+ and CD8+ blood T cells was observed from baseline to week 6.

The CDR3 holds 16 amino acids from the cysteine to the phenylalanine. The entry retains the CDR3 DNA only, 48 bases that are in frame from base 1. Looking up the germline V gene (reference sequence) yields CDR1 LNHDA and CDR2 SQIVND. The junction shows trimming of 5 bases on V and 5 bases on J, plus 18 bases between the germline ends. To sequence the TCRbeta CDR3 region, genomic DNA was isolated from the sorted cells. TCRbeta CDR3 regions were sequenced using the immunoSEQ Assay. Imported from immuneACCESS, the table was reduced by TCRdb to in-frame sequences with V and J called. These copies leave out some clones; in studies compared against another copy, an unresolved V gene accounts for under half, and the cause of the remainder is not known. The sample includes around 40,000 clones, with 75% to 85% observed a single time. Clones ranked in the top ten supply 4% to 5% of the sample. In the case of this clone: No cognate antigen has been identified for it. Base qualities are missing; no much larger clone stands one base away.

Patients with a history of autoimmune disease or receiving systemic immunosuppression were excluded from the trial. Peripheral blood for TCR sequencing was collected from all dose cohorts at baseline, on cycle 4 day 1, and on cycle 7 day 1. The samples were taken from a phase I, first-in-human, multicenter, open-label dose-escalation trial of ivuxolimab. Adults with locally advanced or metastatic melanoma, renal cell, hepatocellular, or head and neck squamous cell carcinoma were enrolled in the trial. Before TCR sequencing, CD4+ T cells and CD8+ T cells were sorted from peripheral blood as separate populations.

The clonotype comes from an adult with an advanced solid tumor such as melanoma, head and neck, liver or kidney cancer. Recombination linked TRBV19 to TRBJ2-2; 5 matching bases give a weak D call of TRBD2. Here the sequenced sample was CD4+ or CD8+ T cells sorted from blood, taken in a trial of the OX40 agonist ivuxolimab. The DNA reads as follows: TGTGCCAGTAGTCTCTTTAACCGGGGAAGGACCGGGGAGCTGTTTTTT. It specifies CASSLFNRGRTGELFF.